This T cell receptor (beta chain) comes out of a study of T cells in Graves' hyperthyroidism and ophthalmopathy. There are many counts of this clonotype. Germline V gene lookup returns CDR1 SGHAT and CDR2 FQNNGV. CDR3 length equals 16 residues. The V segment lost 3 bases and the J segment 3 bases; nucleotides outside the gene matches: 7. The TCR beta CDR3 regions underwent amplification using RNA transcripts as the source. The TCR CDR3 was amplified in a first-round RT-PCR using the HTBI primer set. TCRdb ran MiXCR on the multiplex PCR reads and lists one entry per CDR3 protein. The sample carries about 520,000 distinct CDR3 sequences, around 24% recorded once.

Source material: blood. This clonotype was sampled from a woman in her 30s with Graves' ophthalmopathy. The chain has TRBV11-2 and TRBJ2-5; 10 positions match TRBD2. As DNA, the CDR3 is TGTGCCAGCAGCTTCCTTAGCGGGGGGCCGGAAGAGACCCAGTACTTC. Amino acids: CASSFLSGGPEETQYF.